Sequencing of this TCR beta chain was carried out in a study of Ad26.COV2.S vaccination and SARS-CoV-2 variants. In the study overall: This donor came from the COV1001 trial of Ad26.COV2.S.

The sample's treatment: 19 received Ad26.COV2.S at low or high dose, single or two shots; 5 received placebo; per-sample allocation not given. On day 63 after the first injection, vaccine and placebo recipients gave samples. SARS-CoV-2 spike from the Wuhan strain was encoded by the vaccine, an Ad26 vector. This CDR3 comprises 16 residues. V shed 5 bases, J shed 2 bases, and the junction held 7 bases outside the gene matches. Germline V lookup: CDR1 SGHAT, CDR2 FQNNGV. Assay used: immunoSEQ multiplex PCR; TCRdb lists only in-frame clones, some missing. In the table there are about 220,000 clones, over 75% of which are singletons. General observations from the study: Post-vaccination breadth of spike-specific CD8+ and CD4+ T cell responses was reportedly substantial. TCR breadth and depth estimates may have understated total T cell responses.

On this clone itself: What it binds is unknown.

The chain has TRBV11-2 and TRBJ2-1; 9 bases are a match to TRBD1. The sequence derives from a person aged 18-60 years who received the Ad26.COV2.S COVID-19 vaccine or a placebo. Sequences were derived from peripheral blood, sampled in a trial of Ad26.COV2.S vaccine versus placebo. CDR3 amino acids: CASSQKTGGAYNEQFF. DNA for the CDR3: TGTGCCAGCAGCCAAAAGACAGGGGGGGCCTACAATGAGCAGTTCTTC.